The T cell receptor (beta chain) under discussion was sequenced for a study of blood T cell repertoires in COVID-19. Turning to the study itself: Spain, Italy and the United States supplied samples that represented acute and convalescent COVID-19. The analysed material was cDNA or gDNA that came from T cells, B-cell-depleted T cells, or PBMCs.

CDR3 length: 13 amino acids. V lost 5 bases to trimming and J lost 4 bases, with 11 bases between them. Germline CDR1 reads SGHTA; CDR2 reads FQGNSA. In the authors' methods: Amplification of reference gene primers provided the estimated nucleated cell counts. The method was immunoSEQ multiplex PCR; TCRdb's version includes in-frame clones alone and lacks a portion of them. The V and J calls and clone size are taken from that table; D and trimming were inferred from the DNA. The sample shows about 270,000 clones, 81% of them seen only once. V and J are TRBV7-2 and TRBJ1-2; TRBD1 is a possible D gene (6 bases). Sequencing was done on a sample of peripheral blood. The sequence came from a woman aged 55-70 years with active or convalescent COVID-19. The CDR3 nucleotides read TGTGCCAGCAGCGGAGGACAGACCTATGGCTACACCTTC. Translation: CASSGGQTYGYTF.